These T cell receptor beta chains were read from a single sample in a study of beta chain features in type 1 diabetes. This table comes from immunoSEQ multiplex PCR, and its TCRdb copy is limited to in-frame clones, with some not included. The data contain about 210,000 clones, around 9.9% of them singletons. The specimen sequenced was central memory CD4+ T cells from blood. These receptors were obtained from a man aged 18 to 29 in good health. Both conserved end residues are part of each CDR3. A D gene is named only where the DNA matches it firmly. The size of a clone is reported for some rows only, either as once, few or many, or as a class for expanded clones.

clone_size	d_call	cdr3_length	v_call	j_call	cdr3_nt	cdr3_aa
many	TRBD2	16	TRBV11-2	TRBJ2-3	TGTGCCAGCAGCTTACGGCGGGGGACTAGCACAGATACGCAGTATTTT	CASSLRRGTSTDTQYF
NA	NA	18	TRBV4-1	TRBJ2-1	TGCGCCAGCAGCCGAGAATTCGGGACCAGCCCGCGTAACAATGAGCAGTTCTTC	CASSREFGTSPRNNEQFF
few	NA	14	TRBV5-4	TRBJ2-1	TGTGCCAGCAGCTTGGATTCCCCAGACAATGAGCAGTTCTTC	CASSLDSPDNEQFF
many	TRBD1	14	TRBV28	TRBJ2-7	TGTGCCAGCAGTTTGCCGGGACAGAGTTACGAGCAGTACTTC	CASSLPGQSYEQYF
NA	TRBD2	14	TRBV29-1	TRBJ2-1	TGCAGCCCTAGGACTAGCGGGAGGAGGGGTGAGCAGTTCTTC	CSPRTSGRRGEQFF
once	NA	17	TRBV9	TRBJ1-4	TGTGCCAGCAGCGTAGGTCTAATCGGTGCAACTAATGAAAAACTGTTTTTT	CASSVGLIGATNEKLFF
NA	TRBD2	16	TRBV5-1	TRBJ2-3	TGCGCCAGCAGCTCCGGACTAGCGGAGGGGGCAGATACGCAGTATTTT	CASSSGLAEGADTQYF
once	TRBD1	15	TRBV9	TRBJ2-3	TGTGCCAGCAGCGAGGGGACAGGTTTCACAGATACGCAGTATTTT	CASSEGTGFTDTQYF
NA	TRBD2	15	TRBV5-1	TRBJ2-2	TGCGCCAGCAGTCCACTAGCGGGTAACACCGGGGAGCTGTTTTTT	CASSPLAGNTGELFF
NA	NA	15	TRBV4-3	TRBJ2-1	TGCGCCAGCAGCCTCGAGTTAGTCGCGTACAATGAGCAGTTCTTC	CASSLELVAYNEQFF
NA	TRBD1	15	TRBV28	TRBJ2-7	TGTGCCAGCAGGGCAACCGGGACAGTCTTCTACGAGCAGTACTTC	CASRATGTVFYEQYF
many	TRBD2	14	TRBV2	TRBJ2-1	TGTGCCAGCAGCGCGGGAGAGTACTACAATGAGCAGTTCTTC	CASSAGEYYNEQFF
many	TRBD2	14	TRBV11-2	TRBJ2-7	TGTGCCAGCAGCCTCGGGAGCGGGACTTACGAGCAGTACTTC	CASSLGSGTYEQYF
NA	NA	12	TRBV5-1	TRBJ2-5	TGCGCCAGCAGTACAGGGATTGAGACCCAGTACTTC	CASSTGIETQYF
NA	TRBD2	16	TRBV29-1	TRBJ2-3	TGCAGCGTTGAGAGACTAGCGGAGTATAGCACAGATACGCAGTATTTT	CSVERLAEYSTDTQYF
many	TRBD2	16	TRBV5-1	TRBJ2-1	TGCGCCAGCAGCTTGGACCCGGGAGGAGGGAATCATGAGCAGTTCTTC	CASSLDPGGGNHEQFF
few	NA	16	TRBV15	TRBJ2-5	TGTGCCACCAGCCCTAGACAACAAACGTACCAAGAGACCCAGTACTTC	CATSPRQQTYQETQYF
NA	NA	17	TRBV9	TRBJ2-6	TGTGCCAGCAGCGTATTGGGGCAGTCCACTGGGGCCAACGTCCTGACTTTC	CASSVLGQSTGANVLTF
NA	NA	17	TRBV30	TRBJ1-2	TGTGCCTGCCAGTCCCCGGACCCACCACGAGATAACTATGGCTACACCTTC	CACQSPDPPRDNYGYTF
few	TRBD2	16	TRBV7-3	TRBJ2-1	TGTGCCAGCAGCCCCCGACTAGCGTATTCCTACAATGAGCAGTTCTTC	CASSPRLAYSYNEQFF
NA	NA	14	TRBV5-6	TRBJ2-3	TGTGCCAGCAGCTTGTGGGGACTCCCAGATACGCAGTATTTT	CASSLWGLPDTQYF
few	TRBD2	13	TRBV29-1	TRBJ2-7	TGCAGCGTAGTAGCGGGAGATGGCTACGAGCAGTACTTC	CSVVAGDGYEQYF
NA	TRBD1	14	TRBV18	TRBJ1-5	TGTGCCAGCTCCGGTAGACAGGGGTCTCAGCCCCAGCATTTT	CASSGRQGSQPQHF
many	NA	13	TRBV29-1	TRBJ1-2	TGCAGCGTTGGCCTCTCGGGGGGCCAAGGCTACACCTTC	CSVGLSGGQGYTF